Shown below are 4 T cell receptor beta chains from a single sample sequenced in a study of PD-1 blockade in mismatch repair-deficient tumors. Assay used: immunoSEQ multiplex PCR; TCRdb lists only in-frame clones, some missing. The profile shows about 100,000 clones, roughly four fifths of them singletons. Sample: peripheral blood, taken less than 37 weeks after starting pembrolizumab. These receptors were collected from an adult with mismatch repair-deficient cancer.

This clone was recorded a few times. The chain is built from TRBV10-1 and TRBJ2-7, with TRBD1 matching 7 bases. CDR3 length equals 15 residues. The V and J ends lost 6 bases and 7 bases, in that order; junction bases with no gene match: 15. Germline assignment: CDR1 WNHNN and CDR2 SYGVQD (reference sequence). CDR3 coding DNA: TGCGCCAGCAGCCAATATGGACAGGATCTACGAGAGCAGTACTTC. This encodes CASSQYGQDLREQYF.

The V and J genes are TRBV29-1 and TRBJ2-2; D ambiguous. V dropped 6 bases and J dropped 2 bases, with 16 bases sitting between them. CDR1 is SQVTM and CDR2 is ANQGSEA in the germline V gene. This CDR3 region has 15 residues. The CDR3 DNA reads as TGCAGCGTCAACCCTTGGCCAGGCAACACCGGGGAGCTGTTTTTT. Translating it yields CSVNPWPGNTGELFF.

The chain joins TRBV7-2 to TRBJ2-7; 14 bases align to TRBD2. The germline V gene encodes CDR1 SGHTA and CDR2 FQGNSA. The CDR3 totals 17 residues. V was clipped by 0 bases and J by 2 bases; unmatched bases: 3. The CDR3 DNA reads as TGTGCCAGCAGCTTAGCCCCGGGACTAGCGGGAGCCTACGAGCAGTACTTC. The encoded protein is CASSLAPGLAGAYEQYF.

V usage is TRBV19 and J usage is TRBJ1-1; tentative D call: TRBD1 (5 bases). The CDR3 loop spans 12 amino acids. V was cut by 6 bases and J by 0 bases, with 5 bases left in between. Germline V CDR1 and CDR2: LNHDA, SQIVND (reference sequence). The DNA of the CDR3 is TGTGCCAGTAGACAGGTGAACACTGAAGCTTTCTTT. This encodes CASRQVNTEAFF.